The 21 T cell receptor beta chains reported below all come from one sample, sequenced in a study of blood T cell repertoires in COVID-19. Produced via immunoSEQ multiplex PCR; TCRdb's table is partial and in-frame only. Of roughly 240,000 clones detected, around 90% appear once; the ten largest clones hold over 0.75%. The sequenced material came from PBMCs or T cells enriched from blood (not recorded which). All receptors derive from a man in his forties or fifties who had been exposed to COVID-19.

The gene calls are TRBV7-9 and TRBJ1-5; D gene uncertain. The V gene lost 6 bases and the J gene lost 2 bases, with 14 bases spanning the gap. CDR1 is SEHNR and CDR2 is FQNEAQ in the germline V gene (reference sequence). CDR3 size: 15 residues. The CDR3 DNA is TGTGCCAGCAGTCGTCAGGCAGATGGCAATCAGCCCCAGCATTTT. The encoded protein is CASSRQADGNQPQHF.

The chain uses TRBV5-1 and TRBJ2-5; possible D gene TRBD2, 5 bases. The CDR3 runs to 14 residues. The V gene lost 0 bases and the J gene lost 3 bases, with 9 bases spanning the gap. CDR1 is SGHRS, CDR2 YFSETQ, per germline. The CDR3 DNA sequence: TGCGCCAGCAGCTTGGTTCCGGGGAAAGAGACCCAGTACTTC. Translating it yields CASSLVPGKETQYF.

The chain has TRBV11-3 and TRBJ1-1, with D perhaps TRBD1 (6 bases). V gave up 3 bases and J gave up 1 base, with 12 bases separating them. Germline V gene lookup returns CDR1 SGHNT and CDR2 YENEEA. The CDR3 is 15 amino acids. CDR3 nucleotides: TGTGCCAGCAGCTTTCTCAGGACAGCGAACACTGAAGCTTTCTTT. Residues: CASSFLRTANTEAFF.

The chain carries TRBV6-2 or TRBV6-3 and TRBJ2-1; TRBD2 matches 7 bases. V lost 8 bases, J lost 4 bases, and 8 bases stayed unmatched. Per the germline V gene, CDR1 is MNHEY and CDR2 is SVGEGT. The CDR3 totals 14 residues. The CDR3 here is CASCFIGGYNEQFF. In nucleotides, the CDR3 is TGTGCCAGCTGTTTTATCGGGGGGTACAATGAGCAGTTCTTC.

V and J are TRBV21-1 and TRBJ1-1; whether TRBD1, the table's D call, matches the DNA was not checked. TRBV21-1 is marked as a pseudogene. The CDR3 has 19 residues. The CDR3 DNA follows: TGTGCCAGCAGCAAAGATTCGGGACAGAAAAGGGGCATGAACACTGAAGCTTTCTTT. Its protein is CASSKDSGQKRGMNTEAFF.

This clone was recorded once. This rearrangement joins TRBV29-1 to TRBJ2-5; D might be TRBD2 (6 bases). The CDR3 is 13 residues long. Trimming took 3 bases from V and 5 from J, leaving 13 bases between them. Looked up from germline, CDR1 is SQVTM and CDR2 is ANQGSEA. CDR3 amino acids: CSVDAGRLETQYF. CDR3 in DNA: TGCAGCGTTGACGCGGGGAGACTGGAGACCCAGTACTTC.

This clone has only one observation. V gene TRBV4-1 combines with J gene TRBJ1-2; D might be TRBD1 (6 bases). This CDR3 comprises 15 residues. Germline lookup yields CDR1 MGHRA and CDR2 YSYEKL. Trimming took 3 bases from V and 7 from J, leaving 18 bases between them. The chain's CDR3 is CASSQGHLFRGGYTF. The DNA of the CDR3 is TGCGCCAGCAGCCAGGGACATTTATTCCGTGGTGGCTACACCTTC.

The chain is built from TRBV28 and TRBJ1-4; D not certain. V lost 8 bases and J lost 0, with 7 bases in between. The CDR3 sequence is 13 residues long. Per germline, CDR1 MDHEN and CDR2 SYDVKM. CDR3 protein: CASRRSTNEKLFF. In DNA, the CDR3 is TGTGCCAGCCGCAGATCAACTAATGAAAAACTGTTTTTT.

J is TRBJ1-2 and V is TRBV14, with no clear D. Germline CDR1 is SGHDN and CDR2 is FVKESK. The CDR3 runs 13 residues. V was shortened by 4 bases and J by 7 bases, with 13 bases between the two germline ends. The CDR3 nucleotides are TGTGCCAGCAGCCCTATCCCATCCGTTGGCTACACCTTC. Its protein product is CASSPIPSVGYTF.

The chain links TRBV2 to TRBJ1-1; D is possibly TRBD1 (6 bases). The CDR3 has 15 residues. V lost 4 bases, J lost 4 bases, and 16 bases lay in between. Germline loops: CDR1 SNHLY, CDR2 FYNNEI. CDR3 residues: CASSGSGGPSTEAFF. The CDR3 region has the DNA TGTGCCAGCAGTGGAAGCGGGGGGCCGAGCACTGAAGCTTTCTTT.

The V gene is TRBV11-3, the J gene TRBJ2-3; D remains unclear. Trimming took 0 bases from V and 3 from J, leaving 10 bases between them. This CDR3 has 15 residues. Germline V CDR1 and CDR2: SGHNT, YENEEA. The CDR3 DNA is TGTGCCAGCAGCTTAGAAAATGTCGGGACAGATACGCAGTATTTT. Protein sequence: CASSLENVGTDTQYF.

This CDR3 is CASSLLNTGPETQYF. CDR3 DNA: TGTGCCAGCAGCCTACTAAACACAGGGCCCGAGACCCAGTACTTC. This sequence joins TRBV28 and TRBJ2-5; D is perhaps TRBD1 (6 bases). This CDR3 comprises 15 residues. Per the germline V gene, CDR1 is MDHEN and CDR2 is SYDVKM. Trimming took 6 bases from V and 5 from J, leaving 19 bases between them. The whole variable domain, filled in from reference TRBV28 and TRBJ2-5, reads DVKVTQSSRYLVKRTGEKVFLECVQDMDHENMFWYRQDPGLGLRLIYFSYDVKMKEKGDIPEGYSVSREKKERFSLILESASTNQTSMYLCASSLLNTGPETQYFGPGTRLLVL.

V gene TRBV5-1 combines with J gene TRBJ2-3, with 10 bases lining up with TRBD2. V was clipped by 5 bases and J by 5 bases; unmatched bases: 5. This CDR3 region has 14 residues. Germline CDR1 is SGHRS and CDR2 is YFSETQ. CDR3 DNA sequence: TGCGCCAGCAGTCTAGCGGGAGTTGGAGATACGCAGTATTTT. It is translated as CASSLAGVGDTQYF.

The chain recombines TRBV5-1 with TRBJ1-6; a weak D match, TRBD1 (6 bases). CDR1 and CDR2 (germline): SGHRS, YFSETQ. The V end was cut by 5 bases, the J end by 5 bases, with 11 bases between. CDR3 size: 14 residues. CDR3 residues: CASSWNRDNSPLHF. In nucleotides, the CDR3 is TGCGCCAGCAGTTGGAACAGGGATAATTCACCCCTCCACTTT.

This clone was counted only a few times. The chain joins TRBV27 to TRBJ2-7; 8 bases map to TRBD1. CDR3 length: 19 amino acids. Per the germline V gene, CDR1 is MNHEY and CDR2 is SMNVEV (reference sequence). The J segment lost 0 bases and the V segment lost 2 bases, leaving 15 bases of the junction unmatched. The DNA of the CDR3 is TGTGCCAGCAGTTTAAACTACGCCGGACAGGGAGTCCTCTCCTACGAGCAGTACTTC. Amino acids: CASSLNYAGQGVLSYEQYF.

The chain links TRBV4-2 to TRBJ2-2; 10 nucleotides match TRBD2. V lost 7 bases to trimming and J lost 0 bases; unmatched junction nucleotides: 8. Germline lookup yields CDR1 LGHNA and CDR2 YNFKEQ. The CDR3 covers 17 residues. DNA for the CDR3: TGTGCCAGCAAGGGGCTAGCGGGGGATGCGAACACCGGGGAGCTGTTTTTT. Amino acids: CASKGLAGDANTGELFF.

The genes are TRBV19 and TRBJ1-2; 9 positions agree with TRBD1. CDR1 is LNHDA, CDR2 SQIVND, per germline (reference sequence). V trimming: 5 bases; J trimming: 8 bases; junction bases outside the gene matches: 12. The CDR3 length is 15 residues. CDR3 protein: CASSGNRGRLYGYTF. The CDR3 DNA reads as TGTGCCAGTAGTGGAAACAGGGGGCGCTTATACGGCTACACCTTC.

The rearrangement uses TRBV28 and TRBJ1-2; TRBD1 matches 10 bases. Germline V CDR1 and CDR2: MDHEN, SYDVKM. After removal of 6 bases from V and 4 bases from J, the junction contained 11 bases not matched to a gene. This CDR3 spans 16 amino acids. In DNA form, the CDR3 reads TGTGCCAGCAGGACGGGACAGGGGCGGCCCCCCTATGGCTACACCTTC. Translation gives CASRTGQGRPPYGYTF.

V gene TRBV5-1 combines with J gene TRBJ2-5, with no clear D. V was trimmed by 2 bases and J by 2 bases, leaving 10 bases between them. Germline lookup yields CDR1 SGHRS and CDR2 YFSETQ. The CDR3 loop spans 14 amino acids. The CDR3 coding sequence is TGCGCCAGCAGCTTAAGCCAGGTGCAAGAGACCCAGTACTTC. This translates into CASSLSQVQETQYF.

The chain recombines TRBV2 with TRBJ1-1; D may be TRBD1 (5 bases). With 7 bases removed from V and 0 bases from J, the gap between germline ends came to 9 bases. CDR1 and CDR2 (germline): SNHLY, FYNNEI. The CDR3 has 13 amino acids. The CDR3 is CASTGWVNTEAFF. The CDR3 bases are TGTGCCAGCACAGGGTGGGTGAACACTGAAGCTTTCTTT. Full variable domain (remainder filled in from reference TRBV2 and TRBJ1-1): EPEVTQTPSHQVTQMGQEVILRCVPISNHLYFYWYRQILGQKVEFLVSFYNNEISEKSEIFDDQFSVERPDGSNFTLKIRSTKLEDSAMYFCASTGWVNTEAFFGQGTRLTVV.

The V call is TRBV10-3, the J call TRBJ2-7, with a weak D call TRBD2 (6 bases). Germline loops: CDR1 ENHRY, CDR2 SYGVKD. The CDR3 sequence is 14 residues long. V lost 6 bases to trimming and J lost 0 bases, with 12 bases between them. The CDR3 bases are TGTGCCATCAGGGGGGGACCCAGCTCCTACGAGCAGTACTTC. It translates to CAIRGGPSSYEQYF.